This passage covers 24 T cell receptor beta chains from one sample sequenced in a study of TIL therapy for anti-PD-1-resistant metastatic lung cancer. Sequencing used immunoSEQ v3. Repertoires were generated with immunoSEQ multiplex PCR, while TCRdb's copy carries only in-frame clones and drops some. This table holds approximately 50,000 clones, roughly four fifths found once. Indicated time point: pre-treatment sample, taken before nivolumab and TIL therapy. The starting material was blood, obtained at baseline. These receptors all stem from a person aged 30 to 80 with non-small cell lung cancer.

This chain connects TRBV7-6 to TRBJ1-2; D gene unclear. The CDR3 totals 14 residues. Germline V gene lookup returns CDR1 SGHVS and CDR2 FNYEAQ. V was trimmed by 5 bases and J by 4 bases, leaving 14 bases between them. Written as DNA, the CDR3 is TGTGCCAGCAGCGAAAACGCAAACACCTATGGCTACACCTTC. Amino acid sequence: CASSENANTYGYTF.

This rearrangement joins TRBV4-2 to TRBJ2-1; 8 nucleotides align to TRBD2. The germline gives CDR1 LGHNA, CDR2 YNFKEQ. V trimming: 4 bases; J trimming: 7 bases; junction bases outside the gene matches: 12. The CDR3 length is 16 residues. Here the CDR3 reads CASSLFNRGGGNEQFF. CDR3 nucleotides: TGTGCCAGCAGCCTCTTTAACCGGGGGGGTGGGAATGAGCAGTTCTTC.

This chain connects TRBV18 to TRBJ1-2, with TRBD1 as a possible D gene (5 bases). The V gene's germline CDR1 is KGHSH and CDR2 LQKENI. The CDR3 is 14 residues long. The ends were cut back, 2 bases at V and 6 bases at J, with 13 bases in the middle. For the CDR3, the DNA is TGTGCCAGCTCACCAAGTGCAGGGAATGATGGCTACACCTTC. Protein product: CASSPSAGNDGYTF.

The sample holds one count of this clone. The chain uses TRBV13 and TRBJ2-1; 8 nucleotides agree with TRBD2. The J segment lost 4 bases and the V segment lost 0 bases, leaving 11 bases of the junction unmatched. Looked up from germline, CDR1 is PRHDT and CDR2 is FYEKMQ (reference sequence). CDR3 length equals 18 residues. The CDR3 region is CASSLGVAGGYNYNEQFF. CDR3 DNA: TGTGCCAGCAGCTTAGGCGTGGCGGGAGGTTATAATTACAATGAGCAGTTCTTC.

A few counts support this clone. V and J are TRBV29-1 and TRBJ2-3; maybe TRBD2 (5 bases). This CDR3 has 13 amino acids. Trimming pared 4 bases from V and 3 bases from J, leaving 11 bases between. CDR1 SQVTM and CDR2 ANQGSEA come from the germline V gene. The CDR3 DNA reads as TGCAGCGTTGTTAAGGGAGAAACAGATACGCAGTATTTT. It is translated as CSVVKGETDTQYF.

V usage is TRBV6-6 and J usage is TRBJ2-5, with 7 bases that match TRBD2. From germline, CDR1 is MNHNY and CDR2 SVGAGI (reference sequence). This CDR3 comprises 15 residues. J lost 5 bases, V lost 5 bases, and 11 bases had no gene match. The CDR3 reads CASSPMAGELETQYF. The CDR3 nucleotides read TGTGCCAGCAGTCCCATGGCGGGAGAGCTGGAGACCCAGTACTTC.

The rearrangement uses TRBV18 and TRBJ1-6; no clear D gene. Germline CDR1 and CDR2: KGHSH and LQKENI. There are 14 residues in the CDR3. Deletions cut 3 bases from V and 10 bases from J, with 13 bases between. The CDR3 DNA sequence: TGTGCCAGCTCACCGTCTCAATCGGGCTCACCCCTCCACTTT. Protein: CASSPSQSGSPLHF.

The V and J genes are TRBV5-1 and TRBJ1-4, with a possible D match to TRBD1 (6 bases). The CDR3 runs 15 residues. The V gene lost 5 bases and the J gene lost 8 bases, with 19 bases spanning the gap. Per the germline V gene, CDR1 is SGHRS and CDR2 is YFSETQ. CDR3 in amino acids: CASRRGGDVSEKLFF. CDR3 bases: TGCGCCAGCAGGCGTGGGGGCGACGTGTCCGAAAAACTGTTTTTT.

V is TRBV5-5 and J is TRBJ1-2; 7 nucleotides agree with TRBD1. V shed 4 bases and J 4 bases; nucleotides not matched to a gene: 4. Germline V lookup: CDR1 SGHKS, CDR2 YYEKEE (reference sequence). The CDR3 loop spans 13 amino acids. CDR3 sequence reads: CASSQGGAYGYTF. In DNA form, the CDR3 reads TGTGCCAGCAGCCAAGGGGGCGCCTATGGCTACACCTTC.

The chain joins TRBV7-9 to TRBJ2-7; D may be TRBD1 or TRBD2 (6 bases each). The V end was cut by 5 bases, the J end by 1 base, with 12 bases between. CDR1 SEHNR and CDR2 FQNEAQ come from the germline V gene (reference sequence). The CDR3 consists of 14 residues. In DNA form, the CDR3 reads TGTGCCAGCAGCGCCCAAGGGGGGTCCTACGAGCAGTACTTC. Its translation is CASSAQGGSYEQYF.

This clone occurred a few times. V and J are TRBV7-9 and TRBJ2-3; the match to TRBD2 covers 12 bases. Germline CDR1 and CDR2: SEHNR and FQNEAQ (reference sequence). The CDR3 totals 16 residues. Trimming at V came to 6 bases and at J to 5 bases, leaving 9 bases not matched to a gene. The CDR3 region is CASSSPGLAGQDTQYF. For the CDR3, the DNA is TGTGCCAGCAGTTCGCCGGGACTAGCGGGTCAAGATACGCAGTATTTT.

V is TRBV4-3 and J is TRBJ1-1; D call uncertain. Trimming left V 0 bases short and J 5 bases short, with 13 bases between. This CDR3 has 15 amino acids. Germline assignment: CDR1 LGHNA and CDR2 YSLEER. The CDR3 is CASSQDLMGWTEAFF. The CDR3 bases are TGCGCCAGCAGCCAAGACCTGATGGGGTGGACTGAAGCTTTCTTT.

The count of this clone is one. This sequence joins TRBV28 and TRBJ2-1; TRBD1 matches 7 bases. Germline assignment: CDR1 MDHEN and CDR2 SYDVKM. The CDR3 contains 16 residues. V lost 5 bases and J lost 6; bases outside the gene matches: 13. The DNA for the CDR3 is TGTGCCAGCAGTCAAGCAGGGGGACACCACGCCAATGAGCAGTTCTTC. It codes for CASSQAGGHHANEQFF.

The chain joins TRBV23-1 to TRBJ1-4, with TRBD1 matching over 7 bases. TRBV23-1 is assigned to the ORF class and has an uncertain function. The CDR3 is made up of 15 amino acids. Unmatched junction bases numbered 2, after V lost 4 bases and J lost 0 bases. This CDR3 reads CASSRGTATNEKLFF. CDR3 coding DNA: TGCGCCAGCAGTCGCGGGACAGCAACTAATGAAAAACTGTTTTTT.

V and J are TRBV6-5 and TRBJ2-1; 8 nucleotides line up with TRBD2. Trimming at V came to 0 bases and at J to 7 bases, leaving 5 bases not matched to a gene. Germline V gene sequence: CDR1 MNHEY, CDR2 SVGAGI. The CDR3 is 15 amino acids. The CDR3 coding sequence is TGTGCCAGCAGTTACTCCGGGAGGGGGTTGAATGAGCAGTTCTTC. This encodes CASSYSGRGLNEQFF.

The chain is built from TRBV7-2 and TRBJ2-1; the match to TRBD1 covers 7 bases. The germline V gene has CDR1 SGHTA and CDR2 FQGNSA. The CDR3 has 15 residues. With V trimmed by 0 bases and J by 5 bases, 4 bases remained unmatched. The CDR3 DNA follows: TGTGCCAGCAGCTTAGCGACGACAGGGAACAATGAGCAGTTCTTC. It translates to CASSLATTGNNEQFF.

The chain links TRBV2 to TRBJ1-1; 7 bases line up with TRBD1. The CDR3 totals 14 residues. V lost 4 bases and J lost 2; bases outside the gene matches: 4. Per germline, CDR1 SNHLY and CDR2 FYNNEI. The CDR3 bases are TGTGCCAGCAGTGGGGGACAGTTAAACACTGAAGCTTTCTTT. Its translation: CASSGGQLNTEAFF.

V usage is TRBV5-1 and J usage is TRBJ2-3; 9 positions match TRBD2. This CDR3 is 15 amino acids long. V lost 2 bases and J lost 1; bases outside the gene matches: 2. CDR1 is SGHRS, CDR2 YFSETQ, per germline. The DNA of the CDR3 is TGCGCCAGCAGCTTAGAGCGGGGGGGCACAGATACGCAGTATTTT. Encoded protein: CASSLERGGTDTQYF.

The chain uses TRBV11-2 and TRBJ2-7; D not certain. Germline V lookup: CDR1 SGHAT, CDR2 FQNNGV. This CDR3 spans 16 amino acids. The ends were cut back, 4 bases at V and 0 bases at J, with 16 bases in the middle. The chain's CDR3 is CASSSSYPPSSYEQYF. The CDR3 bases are TGTGCCAGCAGCTCATCTTATCCTCCAAGCTCCTACGAGCAGTACTTC.

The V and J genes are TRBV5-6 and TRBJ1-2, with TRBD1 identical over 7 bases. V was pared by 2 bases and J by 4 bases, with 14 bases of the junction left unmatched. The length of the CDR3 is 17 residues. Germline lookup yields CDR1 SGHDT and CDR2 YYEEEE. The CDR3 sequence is CASSLLPGQTLFYGYTF. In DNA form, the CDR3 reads TGTGCCAGCAGCTTACTCCCGGGACAGACCCTTTTCTATGGCTACACCTTC.

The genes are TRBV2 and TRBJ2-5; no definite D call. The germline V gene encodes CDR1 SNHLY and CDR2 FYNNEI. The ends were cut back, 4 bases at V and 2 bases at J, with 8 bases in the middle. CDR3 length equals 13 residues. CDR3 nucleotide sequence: TGTGCCAGCAGTGGCGGCCCTCAAGAGACCCAGTACTTC. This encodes CASSGGPQETQYF.

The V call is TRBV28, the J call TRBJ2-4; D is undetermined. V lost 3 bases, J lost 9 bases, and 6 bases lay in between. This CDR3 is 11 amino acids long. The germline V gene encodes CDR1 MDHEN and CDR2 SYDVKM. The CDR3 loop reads CASSFLGIQYF. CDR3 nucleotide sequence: TGTGCCAGCAGTTTTTTGGGCATTCAGTACTTC.

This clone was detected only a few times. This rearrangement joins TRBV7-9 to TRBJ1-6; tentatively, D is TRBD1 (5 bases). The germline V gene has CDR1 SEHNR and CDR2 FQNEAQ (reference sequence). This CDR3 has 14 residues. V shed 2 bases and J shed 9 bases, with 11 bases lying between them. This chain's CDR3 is CASSLRMRGSPLHF. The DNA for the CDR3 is TGTGCCAGCAGCTTACGAATGAGGGGTTCACCCCTCCACTTT. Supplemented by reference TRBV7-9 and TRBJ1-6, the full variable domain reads DTGVSQNPRHKITKRGQNVTFRCDPISEHNRLYWYRQTLGQGPEFLTYFQNEAQLEKSRLLSDRFSAERPKGSFSTLEIQRTEQGDSAMYLCASSLRMRGSPLHFGNGTRLTVT.

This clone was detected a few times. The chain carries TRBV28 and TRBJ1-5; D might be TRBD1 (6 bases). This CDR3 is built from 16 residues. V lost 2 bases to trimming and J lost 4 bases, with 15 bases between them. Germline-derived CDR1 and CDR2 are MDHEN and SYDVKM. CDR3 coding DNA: TGTGCCAGCAGTTTAGTCACAGGGAGGTTGAATCAGCCCCAGCATTTT. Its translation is CASSLVTGRLNQPQHF.